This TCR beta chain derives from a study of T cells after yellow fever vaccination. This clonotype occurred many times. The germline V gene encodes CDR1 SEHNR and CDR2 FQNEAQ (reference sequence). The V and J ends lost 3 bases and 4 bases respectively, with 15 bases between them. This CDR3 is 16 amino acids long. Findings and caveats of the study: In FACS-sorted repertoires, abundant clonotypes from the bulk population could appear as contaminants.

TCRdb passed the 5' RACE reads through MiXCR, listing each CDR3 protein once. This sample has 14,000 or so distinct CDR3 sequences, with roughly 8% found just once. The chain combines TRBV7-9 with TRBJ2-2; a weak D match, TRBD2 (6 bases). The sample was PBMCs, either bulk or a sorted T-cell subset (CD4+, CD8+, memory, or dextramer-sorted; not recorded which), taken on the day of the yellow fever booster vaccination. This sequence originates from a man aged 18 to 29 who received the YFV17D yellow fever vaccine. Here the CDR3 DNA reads TGTGCCAGCAGCTTTGGGGCGGGGTACGTCACCGGGGAGCTGTTTTTT. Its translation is CASSFGAGYVTGELFF.